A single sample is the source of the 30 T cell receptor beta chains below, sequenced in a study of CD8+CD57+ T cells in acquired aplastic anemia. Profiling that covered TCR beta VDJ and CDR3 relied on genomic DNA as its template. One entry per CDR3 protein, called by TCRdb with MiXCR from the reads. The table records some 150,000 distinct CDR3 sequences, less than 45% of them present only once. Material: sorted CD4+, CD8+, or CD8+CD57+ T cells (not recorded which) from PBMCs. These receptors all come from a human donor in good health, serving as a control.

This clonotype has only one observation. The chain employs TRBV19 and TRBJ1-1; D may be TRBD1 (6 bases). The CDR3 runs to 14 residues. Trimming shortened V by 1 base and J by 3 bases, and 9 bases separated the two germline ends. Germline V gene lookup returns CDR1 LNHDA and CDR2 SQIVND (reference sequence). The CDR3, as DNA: TGTGCCAGTAGTATAGGAGGGGGGGACACTGAAGCTTTCTTT. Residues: CASSIGGGDTEAFF.

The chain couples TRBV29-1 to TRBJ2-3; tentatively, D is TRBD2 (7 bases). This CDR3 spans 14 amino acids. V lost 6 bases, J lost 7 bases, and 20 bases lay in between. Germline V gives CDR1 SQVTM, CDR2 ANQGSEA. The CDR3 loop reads CSVRPAGRGNTQYF. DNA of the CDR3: TGCAGCGTCCGGCCGGCGGGGAGGGGGAATACGCAGTATTTT.

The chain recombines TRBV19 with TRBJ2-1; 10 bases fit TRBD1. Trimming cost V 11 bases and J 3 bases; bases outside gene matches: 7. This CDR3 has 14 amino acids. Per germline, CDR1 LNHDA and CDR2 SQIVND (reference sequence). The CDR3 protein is CAAKGTGDYNEQFF. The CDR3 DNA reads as TGTGCCGCCAAGGGGACAGGGGACTACAATGAGCAGTTCTTC.

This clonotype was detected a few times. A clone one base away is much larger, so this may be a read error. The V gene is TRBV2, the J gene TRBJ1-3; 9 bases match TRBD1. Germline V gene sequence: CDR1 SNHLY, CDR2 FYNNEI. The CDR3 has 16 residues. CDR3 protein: CASSEFVDRGRNTICF. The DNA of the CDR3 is TGTGCCAGCAGTGAGTTCGTGGACAGGGGAAGAAACACCATATGTTTT.

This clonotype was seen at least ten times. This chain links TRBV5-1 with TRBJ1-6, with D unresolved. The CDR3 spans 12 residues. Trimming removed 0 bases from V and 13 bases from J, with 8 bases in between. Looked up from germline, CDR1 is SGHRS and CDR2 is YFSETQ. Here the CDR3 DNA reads TGCGCCAGCAGCTTGGACCTTTCGCCCCTCCACTTT. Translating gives CASSLDLSPLHF.

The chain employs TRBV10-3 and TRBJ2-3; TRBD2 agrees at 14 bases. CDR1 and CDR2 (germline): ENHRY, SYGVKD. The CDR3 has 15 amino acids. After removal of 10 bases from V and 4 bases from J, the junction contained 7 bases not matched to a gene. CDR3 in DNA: TGTGCCAGCAGCCGACTAGCGGGGGGGCCAGATACGCAGTATTTT. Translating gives CASSRLAGGPDTQYF.

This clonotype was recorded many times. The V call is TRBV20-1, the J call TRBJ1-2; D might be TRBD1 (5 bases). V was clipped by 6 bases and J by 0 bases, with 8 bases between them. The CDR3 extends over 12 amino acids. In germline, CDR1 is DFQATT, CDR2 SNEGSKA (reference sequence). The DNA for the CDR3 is TGCAGTGCCCCGACAGCTAACTATGGCTACACCTTC. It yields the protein CSAPTANYGYTF.

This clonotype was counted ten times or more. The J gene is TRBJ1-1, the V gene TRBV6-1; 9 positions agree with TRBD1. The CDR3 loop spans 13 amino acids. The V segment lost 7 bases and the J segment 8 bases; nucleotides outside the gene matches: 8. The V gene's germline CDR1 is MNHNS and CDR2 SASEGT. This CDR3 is CASIVRGTGEAFF. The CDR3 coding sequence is TGTGCCAGCATCGTTCGAGGGACAGGGGAAGCTTTCTTT.

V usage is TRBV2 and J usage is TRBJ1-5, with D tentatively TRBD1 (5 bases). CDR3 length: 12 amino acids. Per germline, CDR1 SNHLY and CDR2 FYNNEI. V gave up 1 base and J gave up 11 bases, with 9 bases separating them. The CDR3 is CASSEEVRAQHF. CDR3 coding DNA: TGTGCCAGCAGTGAAGAGGTCAGGGCCCAGCATTTT.

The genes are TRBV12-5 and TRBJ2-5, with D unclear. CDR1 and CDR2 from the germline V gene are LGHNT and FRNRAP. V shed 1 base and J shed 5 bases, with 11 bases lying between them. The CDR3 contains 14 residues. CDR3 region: CASGLENLRETQYF. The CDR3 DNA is TGTGCTAGTGGTTTGGAAAACCTCCGGGAGACCCAGTACTTC.

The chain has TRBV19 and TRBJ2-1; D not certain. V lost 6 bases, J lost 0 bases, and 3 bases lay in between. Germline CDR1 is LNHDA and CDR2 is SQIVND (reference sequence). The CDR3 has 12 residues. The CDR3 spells CASRFSYNEQFF. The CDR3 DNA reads TGTGCCAGTAGGTTCTCCTACAATGAGCAGTTCTTC.

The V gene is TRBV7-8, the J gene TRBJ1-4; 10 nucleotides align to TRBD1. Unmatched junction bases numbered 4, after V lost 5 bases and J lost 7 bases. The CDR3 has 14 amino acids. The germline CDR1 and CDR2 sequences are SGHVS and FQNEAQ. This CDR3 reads CASSPWTGGEKLFF. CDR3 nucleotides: TGTGCCAGCAGCCCATGGACAGGGGGTGAAAAACTGTTTTTT.

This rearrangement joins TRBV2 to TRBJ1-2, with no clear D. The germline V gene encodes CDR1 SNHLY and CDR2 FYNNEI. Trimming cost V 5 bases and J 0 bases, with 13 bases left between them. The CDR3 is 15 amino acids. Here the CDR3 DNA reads TGTGCCAGCAGTTATTTCCCTGATACTAACTATGGCTACACCTTC. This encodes CASSYFPDTNYGYTF.

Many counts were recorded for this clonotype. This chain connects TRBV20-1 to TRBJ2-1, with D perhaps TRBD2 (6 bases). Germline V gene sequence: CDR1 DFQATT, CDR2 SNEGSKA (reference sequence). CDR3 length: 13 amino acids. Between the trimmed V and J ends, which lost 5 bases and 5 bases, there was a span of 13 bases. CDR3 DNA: TGCAGTGCTGTGCGGGGTCAGCACAATGAGCAGTTCTTC. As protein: CSAVRGQHNEQFF.

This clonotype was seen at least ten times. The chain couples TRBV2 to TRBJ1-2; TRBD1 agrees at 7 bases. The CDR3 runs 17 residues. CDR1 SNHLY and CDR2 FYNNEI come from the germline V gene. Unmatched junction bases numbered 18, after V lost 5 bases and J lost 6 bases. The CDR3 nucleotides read TGTGCCAGCAGTCGCCGACCGCAGGGGGTCGGGTTGAATGGCTACACCTTC. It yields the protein CASSRRPQGVGLNGYTF.

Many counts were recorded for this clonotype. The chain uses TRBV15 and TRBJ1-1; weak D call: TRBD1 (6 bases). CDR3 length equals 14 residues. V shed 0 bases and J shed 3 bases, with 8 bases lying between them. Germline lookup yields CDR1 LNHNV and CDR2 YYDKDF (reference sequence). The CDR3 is CATSREGGDTEAFF. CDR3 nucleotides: TGTGCCACCAGCAGAGAAGGGGGGGACACTGAAGCTTTCTTT.

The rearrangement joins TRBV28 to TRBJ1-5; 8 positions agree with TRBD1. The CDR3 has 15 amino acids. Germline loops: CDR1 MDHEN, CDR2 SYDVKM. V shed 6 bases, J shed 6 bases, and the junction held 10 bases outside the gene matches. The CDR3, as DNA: TGTGCCAGCAGGGGTGCAGGGGGCTACCCTCAGCCCCAGCATTTT. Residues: CASRGAGGYPQPQHF.

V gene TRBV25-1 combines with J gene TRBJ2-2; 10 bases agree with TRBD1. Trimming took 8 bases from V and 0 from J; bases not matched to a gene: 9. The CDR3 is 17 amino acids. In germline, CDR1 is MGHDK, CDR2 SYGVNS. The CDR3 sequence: CASSPPTGGANTGELFF. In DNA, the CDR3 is TGTGCCAGCTCACCCCCGACAGGGGGCGCGAACACCGGGGAGCTGTTTTTT.

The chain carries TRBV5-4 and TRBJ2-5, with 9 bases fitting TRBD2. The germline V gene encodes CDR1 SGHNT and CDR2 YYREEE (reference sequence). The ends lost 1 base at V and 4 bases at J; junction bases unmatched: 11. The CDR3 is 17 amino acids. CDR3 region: CASSLFLGTAGGETQYF. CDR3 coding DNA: TGTGCCAGCAGCTTGTTCTTAGGGACAGCGGGGGGAGAGACCCAGTACTTC.

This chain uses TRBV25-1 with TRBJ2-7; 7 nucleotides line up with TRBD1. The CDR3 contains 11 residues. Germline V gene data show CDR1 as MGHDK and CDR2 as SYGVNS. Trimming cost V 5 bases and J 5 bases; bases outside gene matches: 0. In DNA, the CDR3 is TGTGCCAGCAGTACAGGGGACGAGCAGTACGTC. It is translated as CASSTGDEQYV.

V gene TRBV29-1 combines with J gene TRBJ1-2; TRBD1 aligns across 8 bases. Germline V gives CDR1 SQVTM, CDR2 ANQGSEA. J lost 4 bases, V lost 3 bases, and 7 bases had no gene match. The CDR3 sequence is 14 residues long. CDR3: CSVDRTGNPYGYTF. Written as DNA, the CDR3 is TGCAGCGTTGACAGGACAGGGAACCCCTATGGCTACACCTTC.

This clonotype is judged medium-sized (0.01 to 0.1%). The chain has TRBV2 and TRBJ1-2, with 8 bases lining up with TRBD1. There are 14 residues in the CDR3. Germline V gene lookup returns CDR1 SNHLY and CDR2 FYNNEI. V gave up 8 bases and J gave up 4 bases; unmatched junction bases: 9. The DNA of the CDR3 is TGTGCCAGCTCCCGAGGGACAGGCAGCTATGGCTACACCTTC. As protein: CASSRGTGSYGYTF.

In nucleotides, the CDR3 is TGCAGCGTTGTACTGACAGCCTCTTCAAAAGAGACCCAGTACTTC. Amino acids: CSVVLTASSKETQYF. This chain joins TRBV29-1 and TRBJ2-5, with a possible D match to TRBD1 (5 bases). CDR3 length equals 15 residues. V lost 4 bases, J lost 3 bases, and 18 bases lay in between. Germline lookup yields CDR1 SQVTM and CDR2 ANQGSEA.

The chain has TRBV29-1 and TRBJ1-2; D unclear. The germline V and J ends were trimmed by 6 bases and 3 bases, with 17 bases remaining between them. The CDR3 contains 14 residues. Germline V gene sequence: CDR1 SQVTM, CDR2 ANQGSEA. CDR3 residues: CSVGKQNIDYGYTF. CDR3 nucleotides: TGCAGCGTGGGTAAACAGAATATTGACTATGGCTACACCTTC.

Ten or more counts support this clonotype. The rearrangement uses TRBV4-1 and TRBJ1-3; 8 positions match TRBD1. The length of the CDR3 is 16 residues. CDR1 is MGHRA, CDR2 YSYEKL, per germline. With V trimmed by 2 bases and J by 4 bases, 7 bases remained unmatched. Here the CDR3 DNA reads TGCGCCAGCAGCCAATATCAGGGGGCGAGAGGAAACACCATATATTTT. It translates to CASSQYQGARGNTIYF.

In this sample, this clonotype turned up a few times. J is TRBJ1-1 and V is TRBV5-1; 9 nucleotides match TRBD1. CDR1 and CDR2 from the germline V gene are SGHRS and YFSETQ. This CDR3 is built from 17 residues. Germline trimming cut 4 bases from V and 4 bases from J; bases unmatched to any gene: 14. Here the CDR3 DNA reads TGCGCCAGCAGCGGTGGGACAGGGAGGGCTGTTGGCACTGAAGCTTTCTTT. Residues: CASSGGTGRAVGTEAFF.

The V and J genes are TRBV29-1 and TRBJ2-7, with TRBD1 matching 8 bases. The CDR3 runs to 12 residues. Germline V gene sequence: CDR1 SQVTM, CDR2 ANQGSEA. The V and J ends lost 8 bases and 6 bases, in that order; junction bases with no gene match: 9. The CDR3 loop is CSYDRGPFEQYF. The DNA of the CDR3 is TGCAGCTACGACAGGGGACCCTTCGAGCAGTACTTC.

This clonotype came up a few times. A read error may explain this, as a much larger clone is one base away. CDR3 region: CASSCYRGHYGYTF. The CDR3 bases are TGTGCCAGCAGTTGCTACAGGGGGCACTATGGCTACACCTTC. This sequence joins TRBV6-5 and TRBJ1-2; 9 nucleotides align to TRBD1. With 4 bases clipped from V and 3 bases from J, the junction kept 3 bases outside the gene matches. Germline V gene lookup returns CDR1 MNHEY and CDR2 SVGAGI. The CDR3 covers 14 residues.

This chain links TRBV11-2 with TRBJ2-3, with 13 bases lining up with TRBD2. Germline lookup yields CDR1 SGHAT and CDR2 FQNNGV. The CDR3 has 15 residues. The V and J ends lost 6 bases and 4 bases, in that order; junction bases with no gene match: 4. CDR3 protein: CASSSTSGGPDTQYF. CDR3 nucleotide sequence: TGTGCCAGCAGTTCGACTAGCGGGGGGCCAGATACGCAGTATTTT. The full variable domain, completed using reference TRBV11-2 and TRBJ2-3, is EAGVAQSPRYKIIEKRQSVAFWCNPISGHATLYWYQQILGQGPKLLIQFQNNGVVDDSQLPKDRFSAERLKGVDSTLKIQPAKLEDSAVYLCASSSTSGGPDTQYFGPGTRLTVL.

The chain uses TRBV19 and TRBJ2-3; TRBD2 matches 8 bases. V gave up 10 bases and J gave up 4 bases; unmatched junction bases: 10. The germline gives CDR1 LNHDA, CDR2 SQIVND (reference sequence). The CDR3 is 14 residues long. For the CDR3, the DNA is TGTGCCACTAAAGCGGGGGCCGGTGCAGATACGCAGTATTTT. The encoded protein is CATKAGAGADTQYF.